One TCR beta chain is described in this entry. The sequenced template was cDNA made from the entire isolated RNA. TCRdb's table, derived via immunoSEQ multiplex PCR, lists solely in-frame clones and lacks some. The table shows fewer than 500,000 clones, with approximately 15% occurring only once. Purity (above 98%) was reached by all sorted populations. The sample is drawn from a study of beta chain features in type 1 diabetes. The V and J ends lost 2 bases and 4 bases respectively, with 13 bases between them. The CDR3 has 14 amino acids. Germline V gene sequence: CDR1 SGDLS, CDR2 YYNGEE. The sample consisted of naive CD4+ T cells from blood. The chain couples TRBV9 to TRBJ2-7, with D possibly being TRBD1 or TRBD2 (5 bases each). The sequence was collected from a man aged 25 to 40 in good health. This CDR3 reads CASSVGTEFYEQYF. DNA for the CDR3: TGTGCCAGCAGCGTCGGGACCGAATTTTACGAGCAGTACTTC.